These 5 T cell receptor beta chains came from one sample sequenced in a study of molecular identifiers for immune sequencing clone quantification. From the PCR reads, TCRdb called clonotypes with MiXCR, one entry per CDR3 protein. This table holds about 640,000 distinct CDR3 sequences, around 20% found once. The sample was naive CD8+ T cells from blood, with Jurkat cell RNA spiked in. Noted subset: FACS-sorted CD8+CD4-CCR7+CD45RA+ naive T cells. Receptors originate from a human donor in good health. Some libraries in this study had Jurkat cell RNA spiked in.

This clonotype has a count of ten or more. The CDR3 loop reads CSVDLRGNHNEQFF. The CDR3 region has the DNA TGCAGCGTTGATCTGCGGGGGAACCACAATGAGCAGTTCTTC. The J gene is TRBJ2-1, the V gene TRBV29-1, with 7 bases aligning to TRBD2. This CDR3 spans 14 amino acids. J was trimmed by 5 bases and V by 3 bases; bases with no gene match: 7. Germline assignment: CDR1 SQVTM and CDR2 ANQGSEA.

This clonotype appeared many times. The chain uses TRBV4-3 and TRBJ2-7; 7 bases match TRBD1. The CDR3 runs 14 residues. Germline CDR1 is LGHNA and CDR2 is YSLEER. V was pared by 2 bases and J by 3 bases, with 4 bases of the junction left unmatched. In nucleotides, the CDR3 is TGCGCCAGCAGCCAAAACAGGGGTGACTACGAGCAGTACTTC. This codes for CASSQNRGDYEQYF.

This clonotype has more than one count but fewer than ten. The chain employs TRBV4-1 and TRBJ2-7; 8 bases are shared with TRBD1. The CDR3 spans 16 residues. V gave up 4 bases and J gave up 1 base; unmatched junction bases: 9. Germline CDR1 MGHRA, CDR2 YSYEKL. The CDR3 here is CASSLTTGAISYEQYF. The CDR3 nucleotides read TGCGCCAGCAGCCTCACGACAGGGGCCATTTCCTACGAGCAGTACTTC.

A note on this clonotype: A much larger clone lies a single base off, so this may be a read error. For the CDR3, the DNA is TGTGCCAGCTTACATCACCCAGGAGCGGCCTACGAGCAGTACTTC. Translating gives CASLHHPGAAYEQYF. The chain is built from TRBV6-2 or TRBV6-3 and TRBJ2-7; TRBD2 might be the D (5 bases). With 8 bases removed from V and 2 bases from J, the gap between germline ends came to 19 bases. The CDR3 loop spans 15 amino acids. Germline lookup yields CDR1 MNHEY and CDR2 SVGEGT.

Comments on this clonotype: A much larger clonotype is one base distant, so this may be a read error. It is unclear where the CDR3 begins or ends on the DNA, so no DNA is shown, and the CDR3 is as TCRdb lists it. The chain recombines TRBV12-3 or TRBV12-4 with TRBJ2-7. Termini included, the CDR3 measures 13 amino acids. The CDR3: CASSSAPAYEQYF.